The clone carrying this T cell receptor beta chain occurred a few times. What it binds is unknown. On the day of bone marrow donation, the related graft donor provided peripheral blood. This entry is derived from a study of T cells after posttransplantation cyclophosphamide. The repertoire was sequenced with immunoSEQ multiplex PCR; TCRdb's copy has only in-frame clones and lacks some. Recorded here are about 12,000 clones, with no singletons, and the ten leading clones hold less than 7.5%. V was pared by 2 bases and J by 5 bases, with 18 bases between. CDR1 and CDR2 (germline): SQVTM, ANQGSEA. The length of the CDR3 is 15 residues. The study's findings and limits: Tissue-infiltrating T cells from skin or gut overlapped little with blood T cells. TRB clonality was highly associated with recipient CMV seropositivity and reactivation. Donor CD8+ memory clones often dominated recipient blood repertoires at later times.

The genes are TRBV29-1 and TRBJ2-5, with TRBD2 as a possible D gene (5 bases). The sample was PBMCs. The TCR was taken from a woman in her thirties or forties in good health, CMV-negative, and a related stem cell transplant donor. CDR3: CSVEINSGVRETQYF. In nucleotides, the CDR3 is TGCAGCGTTGAAATAAACTCCGGGGTTCGGGAGACCCAGTACTTC.